This T cell receptor beta chain was obtained from a study of CD8+ T cells in alopecia areata. General study results and limits: With patients, TCR sharing proved less clear than in mice, a difference possibly related to HLA.

With regard to this clone: The antigen is unknown.

The CDR3 is made up of 14 amino acids. After removal of 3 bases from V and 7 bases from J, the junction contained 3 bases not matched to a gene. From germline, CDR1 is LNHNV and CDR2 YYDKDF (reference sequence). RNA, once extracted, was reverse transcribed into cDNA for use as the sequencing template. TCRdb's table, derived via immunoSEQ multiplex PCR, lists solely in-frame clones and lacks some. Among about 200,000 clones listed, around three fifths were seen once. The chain joins TRBV15 to TRBJ1-6; TRBD1 matches 7 bases. The origin of this receptor is a human donor in good health. The sequenced material came from CD8+ T cells sorted from blood. CDR3 amino acids: CATSRGQSNSPLHF. The CDR3 coding sequence is TGTGCCACCAGCAGGGGACAGTCAAATTCACCCCTCCACTTT.